This TCR beta chain came from a study of blood T cell repertoires in COVID-19 (TCRdb year 2020). Study-level background: Collaborator samples came from the United States, Italy and Spain and covered acute and convalescent phases of COVID-19. The material from the prospective study consisted of cDNA or gDNA derived from T cells, B-cell-depleted T cells, or PBMCs. Subjects who had been exposed to COVID-19, were actively infected with it, or had recovered from it provided the deeply sampled blood TCRbeta repertoires that made up the dataset. The repertoires were released in a freely available public database meant as a resource for research on the immune response to SARS-CoV-2. The samples were drawn from two sources: the first 160 participants of the ongoing ImmuneRACE study, and fewer than 1,500 subjects contributed by 6 global collaborators. Nearly every sample came with metadata listing a de-identified subject ID, COVID-19 status, age in years and sex. Where available, HLA class I and class II types were taken from metadata supplied by the sample provider and were not determined by assay-based typing. The full study reports these points: How much clinical and demographic metadata was included differed by source and by participant, and the metadata was provided uncurated.

One collaborating source in Seattle enrolled patients during active infection and followed them longitudinally through the course of disease. Each collaborating institution followed its own protocols to collect whole blood in K2EDTA tubes. For TCRbeta analysis, collaborators shipped samples in one of three forms: frozen whole blood, isolated PBMCs, or DNA extracted from either of those sample types. TCRbeta CDR3 regions were amplified from genomic DNA using the immunoSEQ Assay, a bias-controlled multiplex PCR. In the paper's pipeline: Within the assay, amplification of reference gene primers was used to estimate how many nucleated cells each sample contained. To quantify the absolute abundance of each unique TCRbeta CDR3 rearrangement, sequence reads were collapsed and filtered. For each sample, productive Simpson clonality was calculated by taking the square root of Simpson's diversity index across productive rearrangements. TCRdb obtained this table from immuneACCESS and retained in-frame rearrangements with V and J assigned. These tables miss some clones; where compared with another copy, unresolved V genes account for less than half of the shortfall, and the remainder is unexplained. V and J calls and clone size are copied from that table; D and trimming were computed from the DNA. This sample is represented by 200,000 to 250,000 clones; around 80% of them were singletons. The ten largest clones represent roughly 1.3% of the sample.

Sequences SGHRS (CDR1) and YFSETQ (CDR2) are obtained from the germline V gene. The CDR3 starts with the cysteine, ends with the phenylalanine, and has 16 residues. Of all the DNA, just the CDR3 is kept, 48 bases in frame from base 1. The junction shows trimming of 1 base on V and 4 bases on J, and the gene matches do not reach 8 bases of it. For this clone: Which antigen it targets is not known. Base qualities are not recorded, but no much larger clone differs from it by a single base.

The source of this sequence is a woman in her thirties with COVID-19, enrolled during active disease. The rearrangement joined TRBV5-1 to TRBJ2-5; 9 bases in between match TRBD2. The specimen sequenced was peripheral blood. The sequenced DNA is TGCGCCAGCAGCTTGCGGATAGCGGGGGAGGCAGAGACCCAGTACTTC. It encodes CASSLRIAGEAETQYF. The full variable domain, completed from the reference TRBV5-1 and TRBJ2-5 proteins outside the CDR3, reads KAGVTQTPRYLIKTRGQQVTLSCSPISGHRSVSWYQQTPGQGLQFLFEYFSETQRNKGNFPGRFSGRQFSNSRSEMNVSTLELGDSALYLCASSLRIAGEAETQYFGPGTRLLVL.